This entry lists 14 T cell receptor beta chains sequenced from one sample in a study of T-cell reconstitution after alpha-beta-depleted transplantation in children. TCRbeta library preparation incorporated unique molecular identifiers. TCRdb recomputed calls from the PCR reads with MiXCR, one row per CDR3 protein. The table records about 230,000 distinct CDR3 sequences, 12% of them present only once. The specimen comprised PBMCs from the stem cell graft donor, sampled from the stem cell graft. These receptors were collected from a human donor who donated a stem cell graft to a child with acute lymphoblastic leukemia.

The rearrangement links TRBV4-2 to TRBJ2-5, with D perhaps TRBD1 (5 bases). Germline CDR1 reads LGHNA; CDR2 reads YNFKEQ. Trimming shortened V by 0 bases and J by 2 bases, and 13 bases separated the two germline ends. There are 16 residues in the CDR3. The CDR3 sequence is CASSQEGEAQQETQYF. Here the CDR3 DNA reads TGTGCCAGCAGCCAAGAAGGGGAAGCCCAACAAGAGACCCAGTACTTC.

This clonotype was seen at least ten times. This chain uses TRBV5-6 with TRBJ1-1; TRBD1 is a possible D gene (5 bases). CDR3 size: 16 residues. The V and J ends lost 4 bases and 1 base respectively, with 17 bases between them. The germline gives CDR1 SGHDT, CDR2 YYEEEE. CDR3 protein: CASSPVRGVGNTEAFF. As DNA, the CDR3 is TGTGCCAGCAGCCCGGTGCGGGGCGTGGGGAACACTGAAGCTTTCTTT.

This clonotype showed up many times. J is TRBJ2-4 and V is TRBV25-1; 8 bases line up with TRBD2. Germline V gives CDR1 MGHDK, CDR2 SYGVNS. This CDR3 region has 18 residues. The J segment lost 0 bases and the V segment lost 5 bases, leaving 12 bases of the junction unmatched. The CDR3 nucleotides are TGTGCCAGCAGTCCACGTTGGTCTAGCGGGCTAGCCAAAAACATTCAGTACTTC. Translating it yields CASSPRWSSGLAKNIQYF. Full variable domain (outside the CDR3, taken from reference TRBV25-1 and TRBJ2-4): EADIYQTPRYLVIGTGKKITLECSQTMGHDKMYWYQQDPGMELHLIHYSYGVNSTEKGDLSSESTVSRIRTEHFPLTLESARPSHTSQYLCASSPRWSSGLAKNIQYFGAGTRLSVL.

There are many counts of this clonotype. The chain couples TRBV11-2 to TRBJ2-5, with 10 positions matching TRBD2. The CDR3 is made up of 17 amino acids. Germline assignment: CDR1 SGHAT and CDR2 FQNNGV. The V gene end was trimmed by 2 bases and the J gene end by 2 bases; junction bases not matched to a gene: 8. The chain's CDR3 is CASSLSGGVAVQETQYF. CDR3 bases: TGTGCCAGCAGCTTAAGCGGGGGGGTTGCCGTACAAGAGACCCAGTACTTC.

This clonotype was seen at least ten times. The chain uses TRBV6-1 and TRBJ2-1; 7 bases are shared with TRBD1. The CDR3 runs 15 residues. The V gene's germline CDR1 is MNHNS and CDR2 SASEGT. J was trimmed by 0 bases and V by 5 bases; bases with no gene match: 4. CDR3 region: CASSLDRASYNEQFF. For the CDR3, the DNA is TGTGCCAGCAGTCTTGACAGGGCCTCCTACAATGAGCAGTTCTTC.

This clonotype appeared many times. The chain is built from TRBV20-1 and TRBJ2-7; no definite D call. V was trimmed by 0 bases and J by 4 bases, leaving 16 bases between them. This CDR3 has 15 residues. The germline gives CDR1 DFQATT, CDR2 SNEGSKA (reference sequence). The DNA of the CDR3 is TGCAGTGCTAGAGATCCGGACGGAAGGGTGTACGAGCAGTACTTC. Its translation is CSARDPDGRVYEQYF.

This clonotype showed up many times. The chain uses TRBV27 and TRBJ2-5, with 7 bases identical to TRBD2. The CDR3 extends over 13 amino acids. Germline loops: CDR1 MNHEY, CDR2 SMNVEV (reference sequence). V lost 4 bases and J lost 4; bases outside the gene matches: 3. The CDR3 loop reads CASSSGLLETQYF. In nucleotides, the CDR3 is TGTGCCAGCAGTTCGGGACTATTAGAGACCCAGTACTTC.

Many counts were recorded for this clonotype. This chain links TRBV6-2 or TRBV6-3 with TRBJ2-1; 7 bases match TRBD2. The germline V gene has CDR1 MNHEY and CDR2 SVGEGT. This CDR3 has 13 residues. V shed 10 bases, J shed 9 bases, and the junction held 12 bases outside the gene matches. CDR3 sequence (DNA): TGTGCCATGGCGGGAGAAGCCTGGAGTGAGCAGTTCTTC. Translating it yields CAMAGEAWSEQFF.

This clonotype was seen at least ten times. V usage is TRBV14 and J usage is TRBJ2-5; D is possibly TRBD2 (5 bases). The CDR3 has 16 residues. Germline V gene lookup returns CDR1 SGHDN and CDR2 FVKESK. Trimming left V 4 bases short and J 4 bases short, with 19 bases between. The CDR3 bases are TGTGCCAGCAGCCCCAGTCCGGGGTGGTTGTCAGAGACCCAGTACTTC. Amino acids: CASSPSPGWLSETQYF. The variable domain in full, completed from reference TRBV14 and TRBJ2-5, reads EAGVTQFPSHSVIEKGQTVTLRCDPISGHDNLYWYRRVMGKEIKFLLHFVKESKQDESGMPNNRFLAERTGGTYSTLKVQPAELEDSGVYFCASSPSPGWLSETQYFGPGTRLLVL.

This clonotype was picked up many times. CDR3 protein: CASSYSYEQFF. In DNA, the CDR3 is TGTGCCAGCAGTTACTCTTATGAGCAGTTCTTC. The chain employs TRBV6-6 and TRBJ2-1; D is unclear. The CDR3 consists of 11 residues. Between the trimmed V and J ends, which lost 0 bases and 8 bases, there was a span of 2 bases. The germline V gene has CDR1 MNHNY and CDR2 SVGAGI (reference sequence).

This clonotype came up many times. The chain joins TRBV10-3 to TRBJ2-7, with D perhaps given as TRBD1 or TRBD2 (5 bases each). CDR1 is ENHRY, CDR2 SYGVKD, per germline. Between the trimmed V and J ends, which lost 4 bases and 5 bases, there was a span of 15 bases. The CDR3 has 14 residues. The CDR3 reads CAISGQRGPHEQYF. The CDR3 DNA reads TGTGCCATCAGTGGTCAAAGGGGACCCCACGAGCAGTACTTC.

This clonotype was seen at least ten times. Here the CDR3 DNA reads TGTGCCAGCACTCGGACGGTAGCTAGCACAGATACGCAGTATTTT. It encodes CASTRTVASTDTQYF. The J gene is TRBJ2-3, the V gene TRBV28; D unclear. This CDR3 has 15 amino acids. CDR1 MDHEN and CDR2 SYDVKM come from the germline V gene. V was pared by 7 bases and J by 0 bases, with 14 bases between.

This clonotype was recorded at least ten times. The chain employs TRBV28 and TRBJ2-4; 7 bases map to TRBD1. From germline, CDR1 is MDHEN and CDR2 SYDVKM. J gave up 4 bases and V 5 bases, and 11 bases lay outside the gene matches. CDR3 size: 16 residues. The CDR3 loop reads CASSGDSSNGKNIQYF. CDR3 sequence (DNA): TGTGCCAGCAGTGGGGACAGCTCCAACGGGAAAAACATTCAGTACTTC.

This clonotype appeared many times. CDR3 nucleotide sequence: TGTGCCAGCAGTTGGGGAGTGGGCACTGAAGCTTTCTTT. Its protein is CASSWGVGTEAFF. The gene calls are TRBV6-2 or TRBV6-3 and TRBJ1-1; D is ambiguous. The germline gives CDR1 MNHEY, CDR2 SVGEGT. This CDR3 contains 13 residues. V lost 4 bases and J lost 4, with 10 bases in between.